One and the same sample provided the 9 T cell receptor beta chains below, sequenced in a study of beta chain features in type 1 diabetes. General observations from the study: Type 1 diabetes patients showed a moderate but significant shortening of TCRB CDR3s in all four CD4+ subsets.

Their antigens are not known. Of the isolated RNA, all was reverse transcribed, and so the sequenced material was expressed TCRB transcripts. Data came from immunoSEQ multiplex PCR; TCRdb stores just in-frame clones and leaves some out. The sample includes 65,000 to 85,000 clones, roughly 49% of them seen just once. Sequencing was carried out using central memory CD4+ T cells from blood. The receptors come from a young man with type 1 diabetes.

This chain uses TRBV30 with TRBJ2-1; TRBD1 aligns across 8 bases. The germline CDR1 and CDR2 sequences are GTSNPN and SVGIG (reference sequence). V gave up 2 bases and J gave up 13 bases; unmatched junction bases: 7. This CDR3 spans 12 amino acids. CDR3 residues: CAWSNEDRVQFF. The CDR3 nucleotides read TGTGCCTGGAGTAATGAGGACAGGGTACAGTTCTTC.

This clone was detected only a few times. The CDR3 DNA follows: TGTGCCAGCAGCTTGGCCGGTCTAGCGGGAGGAAGAGAGACCCAGTACTTC. Translation: CASSLAGLAGGRETQYF. The genes are TRBV5-4 and TRBJ2-5; 11 bases line up with TRBD2. Germline CDR1 and CDR2: SGHNT and YYREEE (reference sequence). The ends lost 0 bases at V and 4 bases at J; junction bases unmatched: 8. The CDR3 consists of 17 residues.

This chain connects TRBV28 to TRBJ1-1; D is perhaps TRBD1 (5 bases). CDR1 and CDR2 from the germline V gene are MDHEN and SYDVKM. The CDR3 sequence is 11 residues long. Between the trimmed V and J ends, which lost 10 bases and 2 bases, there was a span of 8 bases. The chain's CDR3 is CATDRNTEAFF. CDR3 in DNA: TGTGCCACCGACAGAAACACTGAAGCTTTCTTT.

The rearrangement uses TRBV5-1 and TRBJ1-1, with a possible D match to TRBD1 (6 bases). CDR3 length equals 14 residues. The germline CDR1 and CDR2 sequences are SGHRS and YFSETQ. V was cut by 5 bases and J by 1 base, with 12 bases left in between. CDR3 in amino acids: CASSLTTGNTEAFF. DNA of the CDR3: TGCGCCAGCAGTTTGACGACAGGGAACACTGAAGCTTTCTTT.

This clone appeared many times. Here the CDR3 reads CASRPGLGNSPLHF. The CDR3 DNA reads TGTGCCAGTAGACCGGGACTAGGGAATTCACCCCTCCACTTT. This chain uses TRBV19 with TRBJ1-6; perhaps TRBD1 as D (5 bases). Germline assignment: CDR1 LNHDA and CDR2 SQIVND (reference sequence). The ends were cut back, 6 bases at V and 7 bases at J, with 13 bases in the middle. This CDR3 spans 14 amino acids.

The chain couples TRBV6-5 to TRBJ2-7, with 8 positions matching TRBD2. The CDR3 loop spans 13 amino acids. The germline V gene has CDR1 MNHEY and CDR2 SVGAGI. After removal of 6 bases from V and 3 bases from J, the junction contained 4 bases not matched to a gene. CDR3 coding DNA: TGTGCCAGCAGGGAAGCGGGAGTCTACGAGCAGTACTTC. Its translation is CASREAGVYEQYF.

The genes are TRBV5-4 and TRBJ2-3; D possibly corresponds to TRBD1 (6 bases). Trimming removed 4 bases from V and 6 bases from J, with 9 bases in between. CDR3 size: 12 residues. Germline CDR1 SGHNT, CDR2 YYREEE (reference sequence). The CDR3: CASSKQGDTQYF. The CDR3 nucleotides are TGTGCCAGCAGCAAACAGGGCGATACGCAGTATTTT.

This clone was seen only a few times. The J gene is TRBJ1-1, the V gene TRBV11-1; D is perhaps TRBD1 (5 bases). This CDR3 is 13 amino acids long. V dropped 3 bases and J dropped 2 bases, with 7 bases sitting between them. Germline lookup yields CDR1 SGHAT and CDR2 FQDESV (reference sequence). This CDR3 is CASSLDTNTEAFF. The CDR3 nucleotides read TGTGCCAGCAGCTTGGACACTAACACTGAAGCTTTCTTT.

As DNA, the CDR3 is TGTGCCAGCAGGACCGGGACACGTGGGGAGCTGTTTTTT. Its translation is CASRTGTRGELFF. The chain combines TRBV2 with TRBJ2-2; the D gene is possibly TRBD1 (6 bases). Germline CDR1 reads SNHLY; CDR2 reads FYNNEI. V was pared by 6 bases and J by 8 bases, with 13 bases between. The CDR3 has 13 residues. The full variable domain, completed using reference TRBV2 and TRBJ2-2, is EPEVTQTPSHQVTQMGQEVILRCVPISNHLYFYWYRQILGQKVEFLVSFYNNEISEKSEIFDDQFSVERPDGSNFTLKIRSTKLEDSAMYFCASRTGTRGELFFGEGSRLTVL.